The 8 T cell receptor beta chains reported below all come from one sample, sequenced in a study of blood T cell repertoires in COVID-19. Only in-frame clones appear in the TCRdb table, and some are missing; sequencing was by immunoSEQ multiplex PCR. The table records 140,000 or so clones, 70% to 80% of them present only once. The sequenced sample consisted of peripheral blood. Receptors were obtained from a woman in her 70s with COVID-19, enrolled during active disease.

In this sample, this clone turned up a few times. This CDR3 reads CASSETDRLTYEQYF. In nucleotides, the CDR3 is TGTGCCAGCAGCGAGACCGACAGATTAACCTACGAGCAGTACTTC. The V gene is TRBV14, the J gene TRBJ2-7, with a possible D match to TRBD1 (5 bases). Germline loops: CDR1 SGHDN, CDR2 FVKESK. V was trimmed by 5 bases and J by 2 bases, leaving 16 bases between them. The CDR3 runs 15 residues.

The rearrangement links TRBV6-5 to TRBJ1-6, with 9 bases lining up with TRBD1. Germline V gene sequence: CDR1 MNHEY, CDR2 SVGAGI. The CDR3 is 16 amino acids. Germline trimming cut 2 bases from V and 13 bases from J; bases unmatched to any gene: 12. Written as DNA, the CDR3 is TGTGCCAGCAGTTACGGGGACAGGGCAAAAAGATCGCCCCTCCACTTT. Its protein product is CASSYGDRAKRSPLHF.

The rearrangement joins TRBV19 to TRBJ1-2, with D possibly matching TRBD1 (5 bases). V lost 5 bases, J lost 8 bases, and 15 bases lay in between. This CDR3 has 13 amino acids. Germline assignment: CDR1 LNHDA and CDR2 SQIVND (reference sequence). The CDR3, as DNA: TGTGCCAGTAGTCGGGGCCGGGAGGGAGGCTACACCTTC. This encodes CASSRGREGGYTF.

CDR3: CATRTSAGELFF. Written as DNA, the CDR3 is TGTGCCACACGAACTAGCGCCGGGGAGCTGTTTTTT. The genes are TRBV10-3 and TRBJ2-2, with 7 bases aligning to TRBD2. This CDR3 has 12 residues. V shed 10 bases, J shed 6 bases, and the junction held 5 bases outside the gene matches. Germline CDR1 ENHRY, CDR2 SYGVKD.

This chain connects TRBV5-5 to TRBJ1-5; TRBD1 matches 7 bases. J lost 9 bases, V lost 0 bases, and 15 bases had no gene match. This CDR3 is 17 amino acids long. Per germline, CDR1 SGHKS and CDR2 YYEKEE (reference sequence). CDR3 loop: CASSLEGTGARQGPQHF. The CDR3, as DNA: TGTGCCAGCAGCTTGGAGGGCACAGGGGCCCGGCAGGGGCCCCAGCATTTT.

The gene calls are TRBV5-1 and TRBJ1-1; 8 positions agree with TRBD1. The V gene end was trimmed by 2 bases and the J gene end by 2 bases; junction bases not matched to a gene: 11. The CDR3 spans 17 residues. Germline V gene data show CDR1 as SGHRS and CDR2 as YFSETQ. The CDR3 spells CASSFRQGMRENTEAFF. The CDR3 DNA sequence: TGCGCCAGCAGCTTTCGACAGGGGATGAGGGAAAACACTGAAGCTTTCTTT. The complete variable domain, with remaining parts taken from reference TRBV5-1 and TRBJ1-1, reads KAGVTQTPRYLIKTRGQQVTLSCSPISGHRSVSWYQQTPGQGLQFLFEYFSETQRNKGNFPGRFSGRQFSNSRSEMNVSTLELGDSALYLCASSFRQGMRENTEAFFGQGTRLTVV.

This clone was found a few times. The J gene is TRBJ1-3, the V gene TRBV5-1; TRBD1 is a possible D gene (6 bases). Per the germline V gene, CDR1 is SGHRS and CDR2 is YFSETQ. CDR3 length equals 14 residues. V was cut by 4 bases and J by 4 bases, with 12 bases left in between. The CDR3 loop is CASSPGDGGNTIYF. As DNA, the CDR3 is TGCGCCAGCAGCCCAGGGGACGGAGGAAACACCATATATTTT.

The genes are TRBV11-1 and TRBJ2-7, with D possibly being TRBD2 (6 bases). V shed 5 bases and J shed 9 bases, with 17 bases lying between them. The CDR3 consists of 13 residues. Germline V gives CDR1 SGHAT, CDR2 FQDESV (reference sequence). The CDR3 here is CASSRGWNGGQYF. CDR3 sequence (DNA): TGTGCCAGCAGCCGGGGGTGGAACGGCGGGCAGTACTTC.